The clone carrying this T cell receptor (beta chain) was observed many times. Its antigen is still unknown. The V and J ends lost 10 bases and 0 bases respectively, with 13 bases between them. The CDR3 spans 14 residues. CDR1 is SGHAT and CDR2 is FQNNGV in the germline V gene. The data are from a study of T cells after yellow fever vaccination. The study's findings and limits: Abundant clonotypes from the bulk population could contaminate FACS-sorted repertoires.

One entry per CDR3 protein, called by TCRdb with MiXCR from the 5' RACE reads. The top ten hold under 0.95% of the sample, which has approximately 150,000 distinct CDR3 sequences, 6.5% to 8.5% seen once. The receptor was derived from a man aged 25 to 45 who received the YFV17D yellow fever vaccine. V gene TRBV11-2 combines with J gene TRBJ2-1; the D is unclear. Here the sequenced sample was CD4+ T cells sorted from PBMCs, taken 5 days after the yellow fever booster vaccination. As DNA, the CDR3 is TGTGCCATCGCGAGGTCGAGCTCCTACAATGAGCAGTTCTTC. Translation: CAIARSSSYNEQFF.